This record covers a single T cell receptor beta chain. Here immunoSEQ multiplex PCR was the method, and the copy in TCRdb shows in-frame clones only, minus some. This table holds tens of thousands of clones, around 74% found once. The entry originates in a study of blood T cell repertoires in COVID-19. The sequencing input was peripheral blood. The TCR was taken from an elderly woman with acute or convalescent COVID-19.

CDR3 bases: TGTGCCAGCAGCCAAACCTCGGCAAGGACACCGTGGTATCAGCCCCAGCATTTT. This gives the protein CASSQTSARTPWYQPQHF. The V call is TRBV3-1 (or the pseudogene TRBV3-2), the J call TRBJ1-5; perhaps TRBD1 as D (5 bases). This CDR3 comprises 18 residues. With 2 bases removed from V and 5 bases from J, the gap between germline ends came to 22 bases. Looked up from germline, CDR1 is LGHDT and CDR2 is YNNKEL (reference sequence).